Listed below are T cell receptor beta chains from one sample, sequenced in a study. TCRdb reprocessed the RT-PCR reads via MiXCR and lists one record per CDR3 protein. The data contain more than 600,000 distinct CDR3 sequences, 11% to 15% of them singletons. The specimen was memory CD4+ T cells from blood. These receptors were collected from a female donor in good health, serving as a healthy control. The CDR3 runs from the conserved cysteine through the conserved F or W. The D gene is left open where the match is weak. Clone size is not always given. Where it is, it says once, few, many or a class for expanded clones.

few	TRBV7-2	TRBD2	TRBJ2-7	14	CASSRLAAPYEQYF	TGTGCCAGCAGTCGTCTAGCGGCTCCCTACGAGCAGTACTTC
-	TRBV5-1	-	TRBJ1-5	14	CASSLVGGEQPQHF	TGCGCCAGCAGCTTGGTCGGAGGGGAGCAGCCCCAGCATTTT
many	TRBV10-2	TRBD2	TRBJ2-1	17	CASSADQGLAGAYEQFF	TGCGCCAGCAGTGCCGATCAAGGGCTAGCGGGAGCCTATGAGCAGTTCTTC
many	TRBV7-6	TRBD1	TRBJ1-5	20	CASSLWFRGDRDDSNQPQHF	TGTGCCAGCAGCTTATGGTTTCGGGGGGACAGGGACGATAGCAATCAGCCCCAGCATTTT
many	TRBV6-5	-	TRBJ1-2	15	CASSYSSQSAYGYTF	TGTGCCAGCAGTTACTCGTCTCAGAGTGCCTATGGCTACACCTTC
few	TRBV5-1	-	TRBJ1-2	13	CASSLGGDGGYTF	TGCGCCAGCAGCTTGGGAGGGGATGGCGGCTACACCTTC
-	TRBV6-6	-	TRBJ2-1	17	CASSYSISGRVGNEQFF	TGTGCCAGCAGTTACTCGATATCCGGCAGGGTAGGCAATGAGCAGTTCTTC
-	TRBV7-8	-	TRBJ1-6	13	CASSLDEYSPLHF	TGTGCCAGCAGCTTAGACGAGTATTCACCCCTCCACTTT
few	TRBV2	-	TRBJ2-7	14	CASTRAGSSYEQYF	TGTGCCAGCACCCGAGCGGGTTCCTCCTACGAGCAGTACTTC
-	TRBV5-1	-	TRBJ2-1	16	CASSLRGDVVDNEQFF	TGCGCCAGCAGCTTGAGGGGGGATGTGGTGGACAATGAGCAGTTCTTC
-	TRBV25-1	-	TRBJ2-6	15	CASSELTSEANVLTF	TGTGCCAGCAGTGAACTGACATCTGAGGCCAACGTCCTGACTTTC
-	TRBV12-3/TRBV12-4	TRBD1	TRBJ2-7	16	CASSFRRTGPENEQYF	TGTGCCAGCAGTTTTAGGCGGACAGGGCCGGAGAACGAGCAGTACTTC
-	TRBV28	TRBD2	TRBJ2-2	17	CASSPRANSGVPGELFF	TGTGCCAGCAGTCCCCGTGCCAATAGCGGGGTCCCCGGGGAGCTGTTTTTT
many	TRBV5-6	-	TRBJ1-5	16	CASSVGTLPSNQPQHF	TGTGCCAGCAGCGTCGGGACTCTCCCAAGCAATCAGCCCCAGCATTTT
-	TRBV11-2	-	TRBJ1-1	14	CASSKETGRVVAFF	TGTGCCAGCAGCAAAGAGACAGGACGAGTCGTGGCTTTCTTT
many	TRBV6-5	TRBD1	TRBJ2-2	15	CASSYGTGFTGELFF	TGTGCCAGCAGTTACGGGACAGGCTTCACCGGGGAGCTGTTTTTT
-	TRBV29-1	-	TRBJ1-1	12	CSAQQGWTEAFF	TGCAGCGCCCAACAGGGTTGGACTGAAGCTTTCTTT
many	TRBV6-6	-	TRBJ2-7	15	CASSRDGLTVYEQYF	TGTGCCAGCAGCAGGGACGGGTTGACAGTTTACGAGCAGTACTTC
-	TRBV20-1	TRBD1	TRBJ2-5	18	CSALDRTERSSSWETQYF	TGCAGTGCTTTGGACAGGACGGAACGCTCTTCTTCCTGGGAGACCCAGTACTTC
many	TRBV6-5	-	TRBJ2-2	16	CASRSPGGGNTGELFF	TGTGCCAGCAGATCTCCAGGGGGAGGAAACACCGGGGAGCTGTTTTTT
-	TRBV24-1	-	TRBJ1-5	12	CATSDTNQPQHF	TGTGCCACCAGTGACACAAATCAGCCCCAGCATTTT
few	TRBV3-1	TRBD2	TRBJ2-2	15	CASRPSGTNTGELFF	TGTGCCAGCAGGCCTAGCGGGACGAACACCGGGGAGCTGTTTTTT
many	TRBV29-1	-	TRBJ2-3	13	CSVEVGVPDTQYF	TGCAGCGTTGAAGTAGGGGTCCCAGATACGCAGTATTTT
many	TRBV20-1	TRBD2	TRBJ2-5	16	CSAMPRLAGYQETQYF	TGCAGTGCCATGCCAAGACTAGCGGGCTACCAAGAGACCCAGTACTTC
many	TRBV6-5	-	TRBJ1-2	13	CASRTDPNYGYTF	TGTGCCAGCAGGACAGACCCTAACTATGGCTACACCTTC
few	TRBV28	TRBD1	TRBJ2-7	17	CASSGSGTGPSYYEQYF	TGTGCCAGCAGTGGATCCGGGACAGGGCCGTCGTACTACGAGCAGTACTTC
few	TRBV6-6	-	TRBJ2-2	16	CASSYSGGTGTGELFF	TGTGCCAGCAGTTACTCGGGGGGCACGGGCACCGGGGAGCTGTTTTTT
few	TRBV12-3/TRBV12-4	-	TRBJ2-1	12	CASSLNQRPSFF	TGTGCCAGCAGTTTAAATCAGCGCCCTTCTTTCTTC
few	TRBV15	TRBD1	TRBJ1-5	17	CATSRDLQDRDNQPQHF	TGTGCCACCAGCAGAGATCTCCAGGACAGGGACAATCAGCCCCAGCATTTT
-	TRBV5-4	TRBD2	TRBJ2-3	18	CASSLGGRDRPSTDTQYF	TGTGCCAGCAGCTTGGGCGGGAGGGACCGACCCAGCACAGATACGCAGTATTTT
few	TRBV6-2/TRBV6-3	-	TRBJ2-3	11	CASSYGQTQYF	TGTGCCAGCAGTTACGGGCAGACGCAGTATTTT
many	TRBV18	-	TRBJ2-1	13	CASSPLQENEQFF	TGTGCCAGCTCACCGTTACAGGAGAATGAGCAGTTCTTC
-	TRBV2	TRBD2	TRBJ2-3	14	CALKTSSSTDTQYF	TGTGCCCTTAAGACTAGCTCAAGCACAGATACGCAGTATTTT
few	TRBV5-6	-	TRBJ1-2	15	CASIKSTGTFYGYTF	TGTGCCAGCATAAAATCGACAGGAACCTTCTATGGCTACACCTTC
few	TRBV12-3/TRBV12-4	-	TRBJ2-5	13	CASSLRAGETQYF	TGTGCCAGCAGTTTACGTGCGGGGGAGACCCAGTACTTC
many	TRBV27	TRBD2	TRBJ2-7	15	CASSLGAGGTYEQYF	TGTGCCAGCAGTTTAGGAGCGGGAGGTACCTACGAGCAGTACTTC
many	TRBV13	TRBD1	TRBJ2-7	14	CASSRDRGSYEQYF	TGTGCCAGCAGCCGGGACAGGGGCTCCTACGAGCAGTACTTC
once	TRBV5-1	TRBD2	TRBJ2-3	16	CASSLGAGAGTDTQYF	TGCGCCAGCAGCTTGGGGGCGGGAGCCGGCACAGATACGCAGTATTTT
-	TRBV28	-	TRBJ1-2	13	CASSKTGRGGYTF	TGTGCCAGCAGTAAAACCGGCCGGGGAGGCTACACCTTC
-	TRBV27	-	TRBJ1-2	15	CASSQDRTYNYGYTF	TGTGCCAGCAGCCAGGACCGAACCTATAACTATGGCTACACCTTC
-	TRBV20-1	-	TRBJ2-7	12	CSAIGLRGEQNF	TGCAGTGCTATTGGGCTTCGGGGCGAGCAGAACTTC
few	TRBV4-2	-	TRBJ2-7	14	CASSQAQADYEQYF	TGTGCCAGCAGCCAAGCCCAGGCTGATTACGAGCAGTACTTC
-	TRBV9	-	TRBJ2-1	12	CASSVRGRGQFF	TGTGCCAGCAGCGTAAGGGGTCGGGGGCAGTTCTTC
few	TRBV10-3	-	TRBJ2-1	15	CAISRTSSSDNEQFF	TGTGCCATCAGCCGCACTAGTTCGTCAGACAATGAGCAGTTCTTC
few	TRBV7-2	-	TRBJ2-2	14	CAERGTTNTGELFF	TGTGCCGAGCGAGGGACCACGAACACCGGGGAGCTGTTTTTT